This TCR beta chain was recovered during a study of blood T cell repertoires in COVID-19. About the study: T cells, B-cell-depleted T cells, or PBMCs supplied cDNA or gDNA.

As originally analysed: Amplification of reference gene primers provided the estimated nucleated cell counts. Assay: immunoSEQ multiplex PCR; the TCRdb copy retains only in-frame clones and omits some. The V and J calls and clone size come from that table; D and trimming were worked out from the DNA. The sample includes 150,000 to 200,000 clones, around 85% seen only once; the top ten take over 4.5%. The germline gives CDR1 KGHDR, CDR2 SFDVKD. This CDR3 comprises 12 residues. V lost 8 bases and J 6 bases, leaving 11 bases between the germline ends. The V gene is TRBV24-1, the J gene TRBJ2-3; weak D call: TRBD1 (5 bases). This TCR derives from a human donor in a cohort sampled during active COVID-19. Material: peripheral blood. The CDR3 region is CATNAPGDTQYF. CDR3 sequence (DNA): TGTGCCACCAACGCCCCAGGGGATACGCAGTATTTT.